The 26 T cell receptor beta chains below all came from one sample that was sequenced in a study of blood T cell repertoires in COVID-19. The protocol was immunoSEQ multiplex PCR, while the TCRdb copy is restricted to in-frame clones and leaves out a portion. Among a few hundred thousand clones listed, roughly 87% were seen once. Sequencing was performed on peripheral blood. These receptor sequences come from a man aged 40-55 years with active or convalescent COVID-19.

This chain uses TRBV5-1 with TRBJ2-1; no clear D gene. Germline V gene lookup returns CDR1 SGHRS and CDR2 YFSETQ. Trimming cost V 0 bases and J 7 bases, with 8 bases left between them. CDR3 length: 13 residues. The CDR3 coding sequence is TGCGCCAGCAGCTTGGGGCAGATGAATGAGCAGTTCTTC. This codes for CASSLGQMNEQFF.

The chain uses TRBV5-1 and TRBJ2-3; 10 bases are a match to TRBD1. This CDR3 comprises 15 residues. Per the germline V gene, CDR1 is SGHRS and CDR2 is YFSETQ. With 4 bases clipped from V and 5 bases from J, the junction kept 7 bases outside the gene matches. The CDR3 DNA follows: TGCGCCAGCAGCCCTCGTGACAGGGGGCAAGATACGCAGTATTTT. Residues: CASSPRDRGQDTQYF. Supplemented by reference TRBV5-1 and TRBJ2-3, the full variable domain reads KAGVTQTPRYLIKTRGQQVTLSCSPISGHRSVSWYQQTPGQGLQFLFEYFSETQRNKGNFPGRFSGRQFSNSRSEMNVSTLELGDSALYLCASSPRDRGQDTQYFGPGTRLTVL.

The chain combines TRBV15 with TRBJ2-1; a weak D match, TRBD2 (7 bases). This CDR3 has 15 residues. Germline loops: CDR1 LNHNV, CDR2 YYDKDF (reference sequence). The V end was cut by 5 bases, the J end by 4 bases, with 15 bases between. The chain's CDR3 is CATSLEGGSYNEQFF. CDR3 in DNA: TGTGCCACCAGCCTTGAGGGGGGGAGTTACAATGAGCAGTTCTTC. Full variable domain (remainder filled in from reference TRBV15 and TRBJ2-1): DAMVIQNPRYQVTQFGKPVTLSCSQTLNHNVMYWYQQKSSQAPKLLFHYYDKDFNNEADTPDNFQSRRPNTSFCFLDIRSPGLGDTAMYLCATSLEGGSYNEQFFGPGTRLTVL.

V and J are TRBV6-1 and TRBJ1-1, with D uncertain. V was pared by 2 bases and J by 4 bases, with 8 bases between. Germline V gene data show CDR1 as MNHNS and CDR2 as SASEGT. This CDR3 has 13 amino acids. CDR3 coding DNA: TGTGCCAGCAGTGAATTTTCCGGCACTGAAGCTTTCTTT. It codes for CASSEFSGTEAFF.

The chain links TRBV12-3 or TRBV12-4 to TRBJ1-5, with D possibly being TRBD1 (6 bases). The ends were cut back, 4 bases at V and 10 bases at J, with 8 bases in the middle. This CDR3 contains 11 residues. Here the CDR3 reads CASSSGGPQHF. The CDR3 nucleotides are TGTGCCAGCAGTTCGGGGGGCCCCCAGCATTTT.

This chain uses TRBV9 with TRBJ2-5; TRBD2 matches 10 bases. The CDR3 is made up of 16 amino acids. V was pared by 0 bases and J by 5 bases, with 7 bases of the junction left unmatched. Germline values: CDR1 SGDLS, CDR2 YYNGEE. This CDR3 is CASSVDVAGGMETQYF. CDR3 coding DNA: TGTGCCAGCAGCGTAGATGTAGCGGGAGGAATGGAGACCCAGTACTTC.

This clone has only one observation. The CDR3 nucleotides read TGTGCCAGCAGTCGCGGGGCCGGGACAGCGAACACTGAAGCTTTCTTT. Translation gives CASSRGAGTANTEAFF. The genes are TRBV6-6 and TRBJ1-1; TRBD1 matches at 7 bases. Germline V gives CDR1 MNHNY, CDR2 SVGAGI (reference sequence). The junction had 10 bases not matched to a gene; V was cut back by 5 bases and J by 1 base. The CDR3 has 16 amino acids.

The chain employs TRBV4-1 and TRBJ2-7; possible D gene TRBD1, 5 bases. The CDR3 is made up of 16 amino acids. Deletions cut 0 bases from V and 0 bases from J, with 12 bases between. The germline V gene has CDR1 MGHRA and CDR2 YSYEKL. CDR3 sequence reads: CASSQEPAGLSYEQYF. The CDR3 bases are TGCGCCAGCAGCCAAGAGCCGGCAGGGCTCTCCTACGAGCAGTACTTC.

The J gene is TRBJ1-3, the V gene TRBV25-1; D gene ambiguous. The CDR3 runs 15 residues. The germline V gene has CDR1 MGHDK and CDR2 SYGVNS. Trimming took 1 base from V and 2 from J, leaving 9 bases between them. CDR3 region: CASSESELPGNTIYF. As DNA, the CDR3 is TGTGCCAGCAGTGAATCGGAGTTACCTGGAAACACCATATATTTT.

CDR3 nucleotide sequence: TGCGCCAGCAGCCAAGACAAGGGGTACGAGCAGTACTTC. Translating it yields CASSQDKGYEQYF. The gene calls are TRBV4-1 and TRBJ2-7; D is possibly TRBD1 (5 bases). CDR1 MGHRA and CDR2 YSYEKL come from the germline V gene. The CDR3 runs to 13 residues. Deletions cut 0 bases from V and 4 bases from J, with 7 bases between.

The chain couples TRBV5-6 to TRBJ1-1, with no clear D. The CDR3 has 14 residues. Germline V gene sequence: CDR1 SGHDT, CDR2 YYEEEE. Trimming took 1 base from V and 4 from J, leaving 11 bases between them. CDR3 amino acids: CASSLRGIGTEAFF. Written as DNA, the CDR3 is TGTGCCAGCAGCTTGCGAGGGATCGGCACTGAAGCTTTCTTT.

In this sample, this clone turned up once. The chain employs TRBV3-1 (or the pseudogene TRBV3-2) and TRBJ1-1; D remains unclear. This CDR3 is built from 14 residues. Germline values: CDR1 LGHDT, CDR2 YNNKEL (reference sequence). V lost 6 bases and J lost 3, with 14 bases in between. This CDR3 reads CASSARSADTEAFF. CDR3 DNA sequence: TGTGCCAGCAGTGCTAGATCAGCTGACACTGAAGCTTTCTTT.

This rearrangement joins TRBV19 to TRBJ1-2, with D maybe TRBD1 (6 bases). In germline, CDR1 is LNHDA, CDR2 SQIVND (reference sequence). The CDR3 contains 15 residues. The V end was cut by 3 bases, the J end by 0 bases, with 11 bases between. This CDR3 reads CASSIETGPNYGYTF. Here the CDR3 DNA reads TGTGCCAGTAGTATCGAGACAGGTCCTAACTATGGCTACACCTTC.

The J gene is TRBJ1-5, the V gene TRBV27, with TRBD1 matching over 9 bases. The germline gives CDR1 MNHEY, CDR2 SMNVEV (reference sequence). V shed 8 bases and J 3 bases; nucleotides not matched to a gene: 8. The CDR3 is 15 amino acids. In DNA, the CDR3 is TGTGCCAGCCGCCCGACAGGGGGTATCAATCAGCCCCAGCATTTT. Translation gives CASRPTGGINQPQHF.

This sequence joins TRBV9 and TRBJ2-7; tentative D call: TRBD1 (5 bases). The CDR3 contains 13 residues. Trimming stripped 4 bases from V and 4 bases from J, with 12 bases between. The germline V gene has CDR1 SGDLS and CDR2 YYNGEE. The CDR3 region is CASSLQGSYEQYF. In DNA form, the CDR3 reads TGTGCCAGCAGCCTTCAGGGTTCATACGAGCAGTACTTC.

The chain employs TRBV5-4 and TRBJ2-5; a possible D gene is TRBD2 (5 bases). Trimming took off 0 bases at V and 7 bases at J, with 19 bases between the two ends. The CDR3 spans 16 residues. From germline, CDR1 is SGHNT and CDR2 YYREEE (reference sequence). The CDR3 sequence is CASSLDGLGEWGTQYF. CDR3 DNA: TGTGCCAGCAGCTTGGACGGCCTTGGGGAGTGGGGGACCCAGTACTTC. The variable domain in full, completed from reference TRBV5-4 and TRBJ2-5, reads ETGVTQSPTHLIKTRGQQVTLRCSSQSGHNTVSWYQQALGQGPQFIFQYYREEENGRGNFPPRFSGLQFPNYSSELNVNALELDDSALYLCASSLDGLGEWGTQYFGPGTRLLVL.

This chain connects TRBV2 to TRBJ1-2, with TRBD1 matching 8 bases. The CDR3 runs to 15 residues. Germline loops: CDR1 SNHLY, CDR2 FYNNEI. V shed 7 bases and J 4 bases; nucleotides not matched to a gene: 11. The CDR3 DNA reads TGTGCCAGCACCCCAGGGGGCGCGCAGGCCTATGGCTACACCTTC. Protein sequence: CASTPGGAQAYGYTF. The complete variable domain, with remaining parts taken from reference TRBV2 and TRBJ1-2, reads EPEVTQTPSHQVTQMGQEVILRCVPISNHLYFYWYRQILGQKVEFLVSFYNNEISEKSEIFDDQFSVERPDGSNFTLKIRSTKLEDSAMYFCASTPGGAQAYGYTFGSGTRLTVV.

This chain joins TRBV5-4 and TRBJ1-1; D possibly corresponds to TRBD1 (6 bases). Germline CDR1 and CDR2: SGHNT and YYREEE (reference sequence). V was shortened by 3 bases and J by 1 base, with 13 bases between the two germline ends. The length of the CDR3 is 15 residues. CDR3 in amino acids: CASSWVQGRNTEAFF. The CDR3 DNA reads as TGTGCCAGCAGCTGGGTACAGGGCAGGAACACTGAAGCTTTCTTT.

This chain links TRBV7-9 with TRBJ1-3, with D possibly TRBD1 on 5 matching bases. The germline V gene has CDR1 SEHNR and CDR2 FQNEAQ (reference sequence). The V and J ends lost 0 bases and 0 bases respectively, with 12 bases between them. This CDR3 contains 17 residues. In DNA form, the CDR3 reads TGTGCCAGCAGCTTAGCGGAGGGACTGAGCTCTGGAAACACCATATATTTT. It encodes CASSLAEGLSSGNTIYF.

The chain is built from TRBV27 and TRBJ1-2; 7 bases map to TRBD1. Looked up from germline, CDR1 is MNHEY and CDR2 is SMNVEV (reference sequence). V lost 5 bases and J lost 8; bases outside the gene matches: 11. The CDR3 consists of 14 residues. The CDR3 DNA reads TGTGCCAGCAGTCCAATGACAGGGATACACGGCTACACCTTC. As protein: CASSPMTGIHGYTF.

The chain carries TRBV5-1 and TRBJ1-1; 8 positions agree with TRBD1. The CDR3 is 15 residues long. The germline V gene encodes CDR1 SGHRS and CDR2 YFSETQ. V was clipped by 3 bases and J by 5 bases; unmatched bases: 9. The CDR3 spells CASSWRQGKRTEAFF. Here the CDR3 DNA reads TGCGCCAGCAGCTGGAGACAGGGGAAGAGGACTGAAGCTTTCTTT.

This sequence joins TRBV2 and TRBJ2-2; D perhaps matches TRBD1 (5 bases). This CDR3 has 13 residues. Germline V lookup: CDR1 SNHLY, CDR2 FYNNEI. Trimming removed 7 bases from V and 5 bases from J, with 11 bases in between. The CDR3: CASKQVGTGELFF. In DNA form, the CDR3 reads TGTGCCAGCAAACAGGTCGGGACCGGGGAGCTGTTTTTT.

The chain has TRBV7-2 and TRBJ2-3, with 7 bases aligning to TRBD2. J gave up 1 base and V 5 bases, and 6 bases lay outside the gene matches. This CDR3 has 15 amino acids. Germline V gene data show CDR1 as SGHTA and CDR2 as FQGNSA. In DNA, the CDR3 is TGTGCCAGCAGCCCTCCGGGACTACGCACAGATACGCAGTATTTT. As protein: CASSPPGLRTDTQYF.

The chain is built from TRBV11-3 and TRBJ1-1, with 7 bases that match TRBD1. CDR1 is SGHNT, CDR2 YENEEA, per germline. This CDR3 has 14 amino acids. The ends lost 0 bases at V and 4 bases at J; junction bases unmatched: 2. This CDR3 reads CASSLDRGTTEAFF. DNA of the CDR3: TGTGCCAGCAGCTTAGACAGGGGGACCACTGAAGCTTTCTTT.

Written as DNA, the CDR3 is TGTGCCAGCAGTGAGGCCATGAACACTGAAGCTTTCTTT. Its protein is CASSEAMNTEAFF. The chain recombines TRBV6-4 with TRBJ1-1; D ambiguous. This CDR3 has 13 amino acids. Trimming left V 3 bases short and J 0 bases short, with 5 bases between. Looked up from germline, CDR1 is MRHNA and CDR2 is SNTAGT.

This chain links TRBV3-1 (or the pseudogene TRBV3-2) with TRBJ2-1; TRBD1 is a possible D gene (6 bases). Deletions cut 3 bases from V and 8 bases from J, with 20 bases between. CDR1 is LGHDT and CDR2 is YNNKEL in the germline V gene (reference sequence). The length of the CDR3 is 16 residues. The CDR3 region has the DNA TGTGCCAGCAGCCACGCAACAGGGTTAAGGAGAGATGAGCAGTTCTTC. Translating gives CASSHATGLRRDEQFF.